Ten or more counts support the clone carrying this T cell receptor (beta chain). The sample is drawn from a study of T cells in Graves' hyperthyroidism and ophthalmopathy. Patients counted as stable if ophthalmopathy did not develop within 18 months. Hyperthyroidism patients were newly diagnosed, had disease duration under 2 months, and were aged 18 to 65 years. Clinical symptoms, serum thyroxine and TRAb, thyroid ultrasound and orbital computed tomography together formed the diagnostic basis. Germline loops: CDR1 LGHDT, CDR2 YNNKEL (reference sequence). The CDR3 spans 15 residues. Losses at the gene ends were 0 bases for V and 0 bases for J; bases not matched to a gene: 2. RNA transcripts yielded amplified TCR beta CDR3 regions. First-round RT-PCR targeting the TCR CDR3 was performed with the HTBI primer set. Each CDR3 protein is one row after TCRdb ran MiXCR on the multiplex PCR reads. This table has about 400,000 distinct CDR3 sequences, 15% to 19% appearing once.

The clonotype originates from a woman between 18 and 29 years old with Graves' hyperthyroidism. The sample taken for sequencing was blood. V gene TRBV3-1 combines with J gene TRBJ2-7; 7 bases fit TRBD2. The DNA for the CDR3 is TGTGCCAGCAGCCAAGAACTAGCGCTCTCCTACGAGCAGTACTTC. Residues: CASSQELALSYEQYF.